The clone carrying this T cell receptor beta chain was counted between two and nine times. This record belongs to a study of early T cells in non-severe SARS-CoV-2 infection. V was shortened by 4 bases and J by 0 bases, with 21 bases between the two germline ends. Germline loops: CDR1 MNHNY, CDR2 SVGAGI (reference sequence). This CDR3 has 19 amino acids. TCRdb redid the calling of the 5' RACE reads with MiXCR, one entry per CDR3 protein. The sample contains 25,000 to 30,000 distinct CDR3 sequences, 4.5% of which appear only once. This chain uses TRBV6-6 with TRBJ1-4; D is perhaps TRBD1 (5 bases). The sequence derives from an adult who was a healthcare worker with PCR-confirmed SARS-CoV-2 infection or an uninfected control (not recorded which). The source material was whole blood. CDR3 coding DNA: TGTGCCAGCAGTTCCCTACCCCCGGGACCGGTATCAACTAATGAAAAACTGTTTTTT. It translates to CASSSLPPGPVSTNEKLFF.